The 15 T cell receptor beta chains in this list originate from one sample, sequenced in a study of cytomegalovirus exposure and HLA in healthy donors (dated by TCRdb to 2015 to 2018). Library creation used the immunoSEQ multiplex PCR assay. Sourced from immuneACCESS, this table was stored by TCRdb with only in-frame sequences that have V and J called. A share of the clones is absent; for the studies checked, an unresolved V gene accounts for under half, and the remainder has no known explanation. The sample table contains some 140,000 clones; only one count was recorded for approximately 85% of them. The leading ten clones occupy over 1.3% of the sample. The sample was PBMCs. These receptors were obtained from a woman in her thirties in good health and CMV-seronegative.

The chain has TRBV21-1 and TRBJ2-7; TRBD1, the D gene given by the table, was not confirmed from the DNA. TRBV21-1 is a recognized pseudogene. This CDR3 is 13 amino acids long. The CDR3 here is CASSSGRTYEQYF. In DNA form, the CDR3 reads TGTGCCAGCAGCAGTGGCCGTACCTACGAGCAGTACTTC.

This CDR3 is CTSRRLQGYQPQHF. The DNA for the CDR3 is TGCACCAGCAGACGTTTACAGGGGTATCAGCCCCAGCATTTT. The chain employs TRBV1 and TRBJ1-5; the table's D call of TRBD1 was not tested on the DNA. TRBV1 is assigned pseudogene status. CDR3 length equals 14 residues.

This chain joins TRBV5-1 and TRBJ2-7; 9 bases are a match to TRBD1. V gave up 2 bases and J gave up 2 bases; unmatched junction bases: 5. CDR1 SGHRS and CDR2 YFSETQ come from the germline V gene. This CDR3 region has 15 residues. In nucleotides, the CDR3 is TGCGCCAGCAGCTTCCGGGACAGGGCAACCTACGAGCAGTACTTC. Amino acids: CASSFRDRATYEQYF.

V usage is TRBV6-6 and J usage is TRBJ1-3, with D possibly TRBD1 on 6 matching bases. Trimming stripped 6 bases from V and 0 bases from J, with 9 bases between. Germline V lookup: CDR1 MNHNY, CDR2 SVGAGI (reference sequence). CDR3 size: 14 residues. The CDR3 loop is CASRRGSSGNTIYF. The DNA of the CDR3 is TGTGCCAGCAGGAGGGGGAGCTCTGGAAACACCATATATTTT.

The chain combines TRBV5-6 with TRBJ1-5; D is uncertain. CDR3 length: 16 residues. Germline V CDR1 and CDR2: SGHDT, YYEEEE. V lost 2 bases and J lost 4, with 16 bases in between. The DNA of the CDR3 is TGTGCCAGCAGCTTCTCGTTCGGGGTAGCGAATCAGCCCCAGCATTTT. Amino acid sequence: CASSFSFGVANQPQHF.

This clone was found a few times. The chain uses TRBV19 and TRBJ2-7; 9 nucleotides agree with TRBD1. The V gene's germline CDR1 is LNHDA and CDR2 SQIVND (reference sequence). The CDR3 covers 15 residues. After removal of 2 bases from V and 2 bases from J, the junction contained 4 bases not matched to a gene. CDR3 nucleotide sequence: TGTGCCAGTAGTATAATGGGACAGGGAACCTACGAGCAGTACTTC. It specifies CASSIMGQGTYEQYF. The whole variable domain, remainder taken from reference TRBV19 and TRBJ2-7, is DGGITQSPKYLFRKEGQNVTLSCEQNLNHDAMYWYRQDPGQGLRLIYYSQIVNDFQKGDIAEGYSVSREKKESFPLTVTSAQKNPTAFYLCASSIMGQGTYEQYFGPGTRLTVT.

The gene calls are TRBV4-2 and TRBJ2-1, with 9 bases matching TRBD2. The germline V gene has CDR1 LGHNA and CDR2 YNFKEQ. The CDR3 is 17 amino acids. The ends lost 1 base at V and 9 bases at J; junction bases unmatched: 13. The chain's CDR3 is CASSQGAAGGNFAEQFF. For the CDR3, the DNA is TGTGCCAGCAGCCAAGGGGCAGCGGGGGGTAATTTTGCTGAGCAGTTCTTC.

The CDR3 spells CASSQDIYNEQFF. As DNA, the CDR3 is TGTGCCAGCAGCCAAGATATATACAATGAGCAGTTCTTC. This chain joins TRBV4-2 and TRBJ2-1, with D unresolved. Trimming stripped 0 bases from V and 4 bases from J, with 4 bases between. The CDR3 length is 13 residues. Germline CDR1 LGHNA, CDR2 YNFKEQ.

V gene TRBV6-6 combines with J gene TRBJ2-1, with 9 positions matching TRBD1. The V segment lost 6 bases and the J segment 7 bases; nucleotides outside the gene matches: 4. Germline CDR1 and CDR2: MNHNY and SVGAGI (reference sequence). This CDR3 is 13 amino acids long. The CDR3 nucleotides read TGTGCCAGCAGACCCGGGACAGGGAATGAGCAGTTCTTC. This codes for CASRPGTGNEQFF.

V and J are TRBV11-2 and TRBJ2-3; 9 nucleotides line up with TRBD2. V lost 1 base and J lost 6; bases outside the gene matches: 11. Germline assignment: CDR1 SGHAT and CDR2 FQNNGV. This CDR3 has 17 amino acids. In nucleotides, the CDR3 is TGTGCCAGCAGCTTAGGCTTTGGCGGGGGGGCAGCTGATACGCAGTATTTT. Translating it yields CASSLGFGGGAADTQYF.

The chain is built from TRBV5-1 and TRBJ2-2; TRBD1 agrees at 11 bases. CDR1 and CDR2 from the germline V gene are SGHRS and YFSETQ. This CDR3 comprises 15 residues. V gave up 6 bases and J gave up 7 bases; unmatched junction bases: 8. The CDR3 region is CASKIWTGGSGELFF. The CDR3 nucleotides are TGCGCCAGCAAAATTTGGACAGGGGGCAGCGGGGAGCTGTTTTTT.

CDR3 coding DNA: TGTGCCAGCAGCGAGGACAGGGCCCGGAGCTATGGCTACACCTTC. Translated, it gives CASSEDRARSYGYTF. V and J are TRBV14 and TRBJ1-2, with 8 bases aligning to TRBD1. The junction had 9 bases not matched to a gene; V was cut back by 5 bases and J by 4 bases. CDR1 is SGHDN, CDR2 FVKESK, per germline. The CDR3 is 15 amino acids.

This chain joins TRBV28 and TRBJ1-4, with a tentative D call TRBD1 (6 bases). The CDR3 contains 16 residues. Trimming cost V 3 bases and J 4 bases, with 15 bases left between them. Germline lookup yields CDR1 MDHEN and CDR2 SYDVKM. The CDR3, as DNA: TGTGCCAGCAGTTTCCCCAGGGGTCGGGTTAATGAAAAACTGTTTTTT. The encoded protein is CASSFPRGRVNEKLFF. Full variable domain (missing parts from reference TRBV28 and TRBJ1-4): DVKVTQSSRYLVKRTGEKVFLECVQDMDHENMFWYRQDPGLGLRLIYFSYDVKMKEKGDIPEGYSVSREKKERFSLILESASTNQTSMYLCASSFPRGRVNEKLFFGSGTQLSVL.

This chain links TRBV7-2 with TRBJ1-2; the D is unclear. CDR3 length: 14 amino acids. V shed 2 bases and J shed 7 bases, with 14 bases lying between them. Germline V gene lookup returns CDR1 SGHTA and CDR2 FQGNSA. The CDR3 DNA sequence: TGTGCCAGCAGCTTAAACTATATAAGCCGTGGCTACACCTTC. It encodes CASSLNYISRGYTF.

The chain joins TRBV16 to TRBJ2-2, with a possible D match to TRBD2 (5 bases). The CDR3 totals 16 residues. V was shortened by 5 bases and J by 0 bases, with 13 bases between the two germline ends. Germline-derived CDR1 and CDR2 are KGHSY and FQNENV. CDR3 region: CASSGRGSTNTGELFF. The CDR3 DNA is TGTGCCAGCAGCGGGAGAGGGAGCACGAACACCGGGGAGCTGTTTTTT. Based on the CDR3 plus reference TRBV16 and TRBJ2-2, the full variable domain is GEEVAQTPKHLVRGEGQKAKLYCAPIKGHSYVFWYQQVLKNEFKFLISFQNENVFDETGMPKERFSAKCLPNSPCSLEIQATKLEDSAVYFCASSGRGSTNTGELFFGEGSRLTVL.